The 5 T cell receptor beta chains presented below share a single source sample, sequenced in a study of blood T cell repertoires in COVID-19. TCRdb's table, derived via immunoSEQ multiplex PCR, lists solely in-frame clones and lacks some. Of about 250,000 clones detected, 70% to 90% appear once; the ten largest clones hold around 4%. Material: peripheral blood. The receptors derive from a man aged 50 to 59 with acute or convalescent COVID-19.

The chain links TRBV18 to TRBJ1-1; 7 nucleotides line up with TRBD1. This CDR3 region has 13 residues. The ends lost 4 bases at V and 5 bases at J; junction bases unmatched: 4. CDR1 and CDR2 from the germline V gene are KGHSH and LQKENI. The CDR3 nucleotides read TGTGCCAGCTCACTCGACAGGGTGACTGAAGCTTTCTTT. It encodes CASSLDRVTEAFF.

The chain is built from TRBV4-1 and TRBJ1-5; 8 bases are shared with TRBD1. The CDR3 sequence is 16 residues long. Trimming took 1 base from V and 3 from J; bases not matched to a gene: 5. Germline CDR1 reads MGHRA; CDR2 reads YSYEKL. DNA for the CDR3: TGCGCCAGCAGCCAAGGACAGGGGAGTTACAATCAGCCCCAGCATTTT. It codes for CASSQGQGSYNQPQHF.

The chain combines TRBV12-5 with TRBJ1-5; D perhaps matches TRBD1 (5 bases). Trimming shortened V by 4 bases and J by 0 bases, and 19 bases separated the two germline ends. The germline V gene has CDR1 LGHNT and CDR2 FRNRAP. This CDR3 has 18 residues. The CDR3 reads CASGSQTATALSNQPQHF. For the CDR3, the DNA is TGTGCTAGTGGTTCCCAGACCGCGACAGCGCTTAGCAATCAGCCCCAGCATTTT.

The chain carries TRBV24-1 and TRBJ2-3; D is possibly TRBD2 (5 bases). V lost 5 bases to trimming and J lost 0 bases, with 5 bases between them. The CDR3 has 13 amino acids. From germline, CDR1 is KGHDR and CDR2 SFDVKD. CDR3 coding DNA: TGTGCCACCAGTGGCGGGAGCACAGATACGCAGTATTTT. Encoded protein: CATSGGSTDTQYF.

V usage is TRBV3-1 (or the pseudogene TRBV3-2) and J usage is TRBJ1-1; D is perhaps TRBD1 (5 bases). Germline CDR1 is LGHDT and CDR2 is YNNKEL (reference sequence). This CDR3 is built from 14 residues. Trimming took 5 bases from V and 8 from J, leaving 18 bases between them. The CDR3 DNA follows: TGTGCCAGCAGCACATATGGACCGGGGGAAGAAGCTTTCTTT. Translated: CASSTYGPGEEAFF.